The 3 T cell receptor beta chains given below trace back to one sample, sequenced in a study of blood T cell repertoires in COVID-19. Libraries were prepared by immunoSEQ multiplex PCR; TCRdb keeps only in-frame clonotypes and omits some of them. The data show about 47,000 clones, around 80% seen once. Sequencing was done on a sample of peripheral blood. The receptors were sampled from a man aged 60-69 years with acute or convalescent COVID-19.

The V and J genes are TRBV27 and TRBJ1-2; TRBD1 agrees at 10 bases. Germline V lookup: CDR1 MNHEY, CDR2 SMNVEV (reference sequence). CDR3 size: 14 residues. The V and J ends lost 4 bases and 8 bases, in that order; junction bases with no gene match: 7. As DNA, the CDR3 is TGTGCCAGCAGTTCAACCGGGACAGGGGCCGGCTACACCTTC. Translated, it gives CASSSTGTGAGYTF.

V is TRBV5-5 and J is TRBJ2-7; the D gene is possibly TRBD1 (5 bases). The V end was cut by 1 base, the J end by 7 bases, with 12 bases between. This CDR3 is built from 13 residues. The germline V gene encodes CDR1 SGHKS and CDR2 YYEKEE (reference sequence). The CDR3 loop reads CASSLTGLLEQYF. The CDR3 DNA reads TGTGCCAGCAGCTTGACAGGCCTATTAGAGCAGTACTTC.

V gene TRBV5-1 combines with J gene TRBJ2-3, with 11 bases identical to TRBD1. There are 16 residues in the CDR3. Trimming at V came to 3 bases and at J to 2 bases, leaving 5 bases not matched to a gene. Germline assignment: CDR1 SGHRS and CDR2 YFSETQ. DNA of the CDR3: TGCGCCAGCAGCTACCGGACAGGGGGCTCCACAGATACGCAGTATTTT. Amino acids: CASSYRTGGSTDTQYF.